The next 27 T cell receptor beta chains were all read from a single sample in a study of human T cells and chemical hapten exposure. Total RNA was extracted from unfractionated whole blood. TCRdb re-called the 5' RACE reads with MiXCR, one entry per CDR3 protein. Altogether more than 75,000 distinct CDR3 sequences are present, around 15% being singletons, with the ten largest covering nearly 7%. These receptors originate from a female donor in good health.

The chain uses TRBV6-2 or TRBV6-3 and TRBJ1-1; 9 bases are a match to TRBD1. The CDR3 totals 17 residues. Germline-derived CDR1 and CDR2 are MNHEY and SVGEGT. The V and J ends lost 4 bases and 5 bases, in that order; junction bases with no gene match: 14. CDR3 protein: CASSFSLTGGSRTEAFF. CDR3 coding DNA: TGTGCCAGCAGTTTTTCCTTGACAGGGGGTTCGAGAACTGAAGCTTTCTTT.

This chain joins TRBV6-4 and TRBJ2-3, with a weak D call TRBD2 (5 bases). CDR3 length: 15 amino acids. V lost 2 bases to trimming and J lost 3 bases, with 12 bases between them. Germline V lookup: CDR1 MRHNA, CDR2 SNTAGT. In DNA form, the CDR3 reads TGTGCCAGCAGTGACGGGGTTAGCGAAACAGATACGCAGTATTTT. Its translation is CASSDGVSETDTQYF.

V is TRBV7-6 and J is TRBJ2-5, with 15 bases fitting TRBD2. With 5 bases clipped from V and 4 bases from J, the junction kept 5 bases outside the gene matches. This CDR3 has 16 residues. Germline CDR1 reads SGHVS; CDR2 reads FNYEAQ. This CDR3 is CASSRGLAGGSETQYF. The CDR3 DNA reads as TGTGCCAGCAGCCGGGGACTAGCGGGAGGTTCAGAGACCCAGTACTTC.

This clonotype was counted between two and nine times. This chain joins TRBV2 and TRBJ2-1, with 11 nucleotides matching TRBD1. Germline trimming cut 5 bases from V and 6 bases from J; bases unmatched to any gene: 6. The CDR3 is 15 residues long. Germline V gene lookup returns CDR1 SNHLY and CDR2 FYNNEI. The CDR3 bases are TGTGCCAGCAGTTTGGACAGGGGGCTAGGCAATGAGCAGTTCTTC. This translates into CASSLDRGLGNEQFF.

This clonotype was found a few times. DNA for the CDR3: TGTGCCAGCAGCTACCCCGGGACTCCTCTCGGCGGGGAGCTGTTTTTT. Residues: CASSYPGTPLGGELFF. This sequence joins TRBV7-2 and TRBJ2-2, with D perhaps TRBD2 (6 bases). Germline CDR1 reads SGHTA; CDR2 reads FQGNSA. CDR3 size: 16 residues. V gave up 4 bases and J gave up 7 bases, with 19 bases separating them.

DNA of the CDR3: TGTGCCAGCAGCCCCGAGGGGTACAATGAGCAGTTCTTC. Translation gives CASSPEGYNEQFF. The chain has TRBV5-4 and TRBJ2-1; D might be TRBD1 or TRBD2, each matching 5 bases. There are 13 residues in the CDR3. The V gene lost 4 bases and the J gene lost 4 bases, with 9 bases spanning the gap. Germline V lookup: CDR1 SGHNT, CDR2 YYREEE (reference sequence). The full variable domain, in which reference TRBV5-4 and TRBJ2-1 provide the parts outside the CDR3, is ETGVTQSPTHLIKTRGQQVTLRCSSQSGHNTVSWYQQALGQGPQFIFQYYREEENGRGNFPPRFSGLQFPNYSSELNVNALELDDSALYLCASSPEGYNEQFFGPGTRLTVL.

The V gene is TRBV7-9, the J gene TRBJ2-5; 12 bases match TRBD1. The germline gives CDR1 SEHNR, CDR2 FQNEAQ (reference sequence). CDR3 length: 15 residues. V was clipped by 5 bases and J by 5 bases; unmatched bases: 6. The CDR3 protein is CASSPRDRGLETQYF. Written as DNA, the CDR3 is TGTGCCAGCAGCCCCAGGGACAGGGGGCTGGAGACCCAGTACTTC.

The genes are TRBV20-1 and TRBJ2-1; 11 bases agree with TRBD2. Trimming at V came to 1 base and at J to 5 bases, leaving 13 bases not matched to a gene. The CDR3 sequence is 18 residues long. Germline CDR1 reads DFQATT; CDR2 reads SNEGSKA (reference sequence). The CDR3 sequence is CSARGSTSGNSKDNEQFF. CDR3 DNA sequence: TGCAGTGCTAGAGGGTCGACTAGCGGGAATTCAAAGGACAATGAGCAGTTCTTC.

This clonotype was counted a few times. The CDR3 spells CASSPRDFSTDTQYF. As DNA, the CDR3 is TGTGCCAGCAGCCCGCGGGACTTCTCCACAGATACGCAGTATTTT. The V call is TRBV7-2, the J call TRBJ2-3, with D perhaps matching TRBD2 (6 bases). Germline CDR1 is SGHTA and CDR2 is FQGNSA. This CDR3 comprises 15 residues. V lost 5 bases to trimming and J lost 2 bases, with 14 bases between them.

CDR3 sequence (DNA): TGTGCCAGCAGCCCCATAGCAAAGGAAAGGAGCGGCTACACCTTC. Its translation is CASSPIAKERSGYTF. The chain is built from TRBV6-2 or TRBV6-3 and TRBJ1-2; D uncertain. The length of the CDR3 is 15 residues. The germline V and J ends were trimmed by 6 bases and 8 bases, with 22 bases remaining between them. The germline CDR1 and CDR2 sequences are MNHEY and SVGEGT.

The V and J genes are TRBV11-2 and TRBJ1-2, with D unclear. The CDR3 contains 15 residues. Germline assignment: CDR1 SGHAT and CDR2 FQNNGV. V lost 0 bases and J 0 bases, leaving 8 bases between the germline ends. CDR3 sequence (DNA): TGTGCCAGCAGCTTAGAGGTACAGTCTAACTATGGCTACACCTTC. Translating it yields CASSLEVQSNYGYTF.

This clonotype was counted at least ten times. The chain links TRBV5-1 to TRBJ1-1; D is ambiguous. V lost 7 bases to trimming and J lost 1 base, with 11 bases between them. The V gene's germline CDR1 is SGHRS and CDR2 YFSETQ. The CDR3 is 13 residues long. The CDR3: CASFSGSNTEAFF. In DNA, the CDR3 is TGCGCCAGCTTTTCTGGATCGAACACTGAAGCTTTCTTT.

The chain joins TRBV5-6 to TRBJ1-4; D might be TRBD1 (5 bases). The V end was cut by 0 bases, the J end by 7 bases, with 10 bases between. This CDR3 comprises 14 residues. Per germline, CDR1 SGHDT and CDR2 YYEEEE. The CDR3 loop is CASSLGQTGEKLFF. In DNA, the CDR3 is TGTGCCAGCAGCTTGGGACAGACTGGTGAAAAACTGTTTTTT.

CDR3 amino acids: CSAAGGPQGNTEAFF. For the CDR3, the DNA is TGCAGTGCTGCAGGGGGCCCACAGGGAAACACTGAAGCTTTCTTT. This chain joins TRBV20-1 and TRBJ1-1; the match to TRBD1 covers 8 bases. The CDR3 covers 15 residues. Unmatched junction bases numbered 10, after V lost 5 bases and J lost 2 bases. The V gene's germline CDR1 is DFQATT and CDR2 SNEGSKA (reference sequence).

The gene calls are TRBV5-1 and TRBJ2-7; 8 bases line up with TRBD1. CDR1 and CDR2 (germline): SGHRS, YFSETQ. The CDR3 loop spans 14 amino acids. With V trimmed by 1 base and J by 7 bases, 7 bases remained unmatched. The CDR3 protein is CASSLTDRGGEQYF. The CDR3 DNA is TGCGCCAGCAGCTTGACCGACAGGGGTGGGGAGCAGTACTTC.

This clonotype occurred many times. The chain couples TRBV4-2 to TRBJ2-3, with TRBD1 matching 7 bases. The CDR3 contains 15 residues. With 0 bases clipped from V and 5 bases from J, the junction kept 5 bases outside the gene matches. CDR1 and CDR2 from the germline V gene are LGHNA and YNFKEQ. The CDR3 DNA reads as TGTGCCAGCAGCCAAGAAGGGGGCGGTGGAGATACGCAGTATTTT. It yields the protein CASSQEGGGGDTQYF.

This sequence joins TRBV6-6 and TRBJ1-2, with 8 bases fitting TRBD1. This CDR3 has 15 amino acids. Looked up from germline, CDR1 is MNHNY and CDR2 is SVGAGI (reference sequence). V shed 5 bases, J shed 4 bases, and the junction held 9 bases outside the gene matches. DNA for the CDR3: TGTGCCAGCAGTATTGGACAGGGAGTAGGCTATGGCTACACCTTC. Translated: CASSIGQGVGYGYTF.

This clonotype was observed a few times. The chain employs TRBV6-1 and TRBJ1-1; no clear D gene. Between the trimmed V and J ends, which lost 6 bases and 5 bases, there was a span of 19 bases. The length of the CDR3 is 15 residues. In germline, CDR1 is MNHNS, CDR2 SASEGT. CDR3: CASSGPIGSGTEAFF. The CDR3, as DNA: TGTGCCAGCAGCGGCCCCATAGGGTCGGGGACTGAAGCTTTCTTT.

Ten or more counts support this clonotype. The chain recombines TRBV7-2 with TRBJ1-2, with a possible D match to TRBD1 (6 bases). Germline V gene sequence: CDR1 SGHTA, CDR2 FQGNSA. Trimming removed 4 bases from V and 5 bases from J, with 11 bases in between. There are 13 residues in the CDR3. CDR3: CASSSGQFYGYTF. In DNA form, the CDR3 reads TGTGCCAGCAGCTCCGGACAGTTTTATGGCTACACCTTC.

This clonotype appeared a few times. The rearrangement joins TRBV19 to TRBJ1-1; D not certain. The CDR3 is 14 amino acids. V lost 5 bases and J 1 base, leaving 11 bases between the germline ends. Germline values: CDR1 LNHDA, CDR2 SQIVND (reference sequence). The CDR3 protein is CASSSGRGNTEAFF. The CDR3, as DNA: TGTGCCAGTAGTTCCGGACGGGGGAACACTGAAGCTTTCTTT. Full variable domain (rest looked up from reference TRBV19 and TRBJ1-1): DGGITQSPKYLFRKEGQNVTLSCEQNLNHDAMYWYRQDPGQGLRLIYYSQIVNDFQKGDIAEGYSVSREKKESFPLTVTSAQKNPTAFYLCASSSGRGNTEAFFGQGTRLTVV.

This clonotype has just a few counts. This chain links TRBV28 with TRBJ1-2, with D possibly matching TRBD1 (5 bases). This CDR3 is built from 17 residues. CDR1 is MDHEN, CDR2 SYDVKM, per germline. V shed 4 bases and J shed 0 bases, with 18 bases lying between them. Here the CDR3 reads CASSSQGVALSNYGYTF. CDR3 sequence (DNA): TGTGCCAGCAGTTCCCAAGGGGTGGCTCTATCTAACTATGGCTACACCTTC.

The J gene is TRBJ2-1, the V gene TRBV4-3, with D unresolved. V lost 0 bases, J lost 0 bases, and 9 bases lay in between. CDR1 is LGHNA, CDR2 YSLEER, per germline. The CDR3 extends over 16 amino acids. The CDR3 DNA sequence: TGCGCCAGCAGCCAAGATGAGTTTTCCTCCTACAATGAGCAGTTCTTC. Residues: CASSQDEFSSYNEQFF.

V usage is TRBV6-5 and J usage is TRBJ1-2; D perhaps matches TRBD1 (6 bases). V lost 0 bases to trimming and J lost 3 bases, with 11 bases between them. CDR3 length: 15 residues. Germline-derived CDR1 and CDR2 are MNHEY and SVGAGI. The CDR3, as DNA: TGTGCCAGCAGTTACTCACAGGGAGTCTACTATGGCTACACCTTC. Translating gives CASSYSQGVYYGYTF.

In its sample, this clonotype was seen a few times. The rearrangement links TRBV6-2 or TRBV6-3 to TRBJ2-7; a possible D gene is TRBD1 (5 bases). The CDR3 length is 12 residues. Germline V gene data show CDR1 as MNHEY and CDR2 as SVGEGT. Trimming took 4 bases from V and 4 from J, leaving 8 bases between them. The CDR3 protein is CASSSRVYEQYF. Here the CDR3 DNA reads TGTGCCAGCAGTTCCAGGGTGTACGAGCAGTACTTC.

This clonotype has more than one count but fewer than ten. DNA of the CDR3: TGCAGTGCTTTACAGGGGGTTGATCAGCCCCAGCATTTT. The encoded protein is CSALQGVDQPQHF. The genes are TRBV20-1 and TRBJ1-5; 8 nucleotides align to TRBD1. This CDR3 is 13 amino acids long. Germline V CDR1 and CDR2: DFQATT, SNEGSKA (reference sequence). V shed 5 bases and J 5 bases; nucleotides not matched to a gene: 5.

This clonotype appeared a few times. The chain joins TRBV20-1 to TRBJ2-7, with TRBD1 identical over 10 bases. Germline CDR1 DFQATT, CDR2 SNEGSKA (reference sequence). CDR3 length: 14 residues. Trimming took 3 bases from V and 2 from J; bases not matched to a gene: 4. The CDR3 reads CSARGTGDPYEQYF. CDR3 in DNA: TGCAGTGCTAGGGGGACAGGGGATCCCTACGAGCAGTACTTC.

Only a few counts were recorded for this clonotype. The V and J genes are TRBV5-6 and TRBJ2-3; D is ambiguous. Looked up from germline, CDR1 is SGHDT and CDR2 is YYEEEE. V lost 0 bases and J 0 bases, leaving 11 bases between the germline ends. The CDR3 spans 16 residues. CDR3 in DNA: TGTGCCAGCAGCTTGGTGAGAGGCAAAAGCACAGATACGCAGTATTTT. This gives the protein CASSLVRGKSTDTQYF.